This T cell receptor (beta chain) derives from a study of T cells in Graves' hyperthyroidism and ophthalmopathy. This clonotype has a count of ten or more. Its antigen is still unknown. Using RNA transcripts as the source, TCR beta CDR3 regions were amplified. The primer set for the first-round RT-PCR of the TCR CDR3 was HTBI. TCRdb re-called the multiplex PCR reads with MiXCR, one entry per CDR3 protein. In the table there are 550,000 to 600,000 distinct CDR3 sequences, over 15% of which are singletons. Investigators excluded patients with uncontrolled infection, other autoimmune disease, pregnancy or lactation. Fresh peripheral blood, around 9.3 ml, was the source of the PBMCs. V lost 3 bases to trimming and J lost 6 bases; unmatched junction nucleotides: 2. The CDR3 totals 13 residues. Per the germline V gene, CDR1 is WNHNN and CDR2 is SYGVQD (reference sequence). The study's findings and limits: Stable hyperthyroidism was told apart from ophthalmopathy by a model built on 13 V-J features.

This receptor was taken from a woman aged 18-29 years with Graves' hyperthyroidism. The rearrangement links TRBV10-1 to TRBJ2-3, with 8 bases aligning to TRBD1. Material for sequencing was blood. The CDR3 sequence is CASSDRGHDTQYF. The CDR3 DNA is TGCGCCAGCAGTGACAGGGGGCATGATACGCAGTATTTT.